Below are 31 T cell receptor beta chains sequenced from a single sample in a study of T cells in Graves' hyperthyroidism and ophthalmopathy. TCR beta CDR3 regions were amplified from RNA transcripts. The study used the HTBI primer set for a first-round RT-PCR of the TCR CDR3. TCRdb reprocessed the multiplex PCR reads with MiXCR, giving one entry per CDR3 protein. Counted here are 360,000 or so distinct CDR3 sequences, roughly 18% occurring once; the ten biggest clones make up around 15%. The specimen was blood. Receptors originate from a woman in her thirties or forties with Graves' ophthalmopathy.

This clonotype appeared many times. The chain combines TRBV19 with TRBJ2-5, with 9 bases matching TRBD2. Germline CDR1 reads LNHDA; CDR2 reads SQIVND (reference sequence). Losses at the gene ends were 11 bases for V and 6 bases for J; bases not matched to a gene: 13. The CDR3 is made up of 14 amino acids. This CDR3 reads CASRASGIAQTQYF. The CDR3 region has the DNA TGTGCCTCGAGGGCTAGCGGGATTGCTCAGACCCAGTACTTC. Drawing the rest from reference TRBV19 and TRBJ2-5, the complete variable domain is DGGITQSPKYLFRKEGQNVTLSCEQNLNHDAMYWYRQDPGQGLRLIYYSQIVNDFQKGDIAEGYSVSREKKESFPLTVTSAQKNPTAFYLCASRASGIAQTQYFGPGTRLLVL.

There are many counts of this clonotype. One end of the junction does not line up with germline, which may come from a read error. V usage is TRBV7-2 and J usage is TRBJ2-5; D gene ambiguous. This CDR3 has 13 residues. Per germline, CDR1 SGHTA and CDR2 FQGNSA. The CDR3 spells CASSLGGRARRHF. In DNA, the CDR3 is TGTGCCAGCAGCTTAGGTGGTAGGGCTCGCAGGCACTTC.

The sample holds many counts of this clonotype. The V and J genes are TRBV12-3 or TRBV12-4 and TRBJ1-1; 10 bases map to TRBD1. Trimming cost V 8 bases and J 4 bases; bases outside gene matches: 1. The CDR3 totals 12 residues. The DNA of the CDR3 is TGTGCCAGCGGACAGGGGGGCACTGAAGCTTTCTTT. Translated: CASGQGGTEAFF.

This sequence joins TRBV6-1 and TRBJ2-2, with D perhaps matching TRBD2 (6 bases). Germline V gene lookup returns CDR1 MNHNS and CDR2 SASEGT. Deletions cut 6 bases from V and 4 bases from J, with 15 bases between. The CDR3 covers 15 residues. The CDR3 DNA is TGTGCCAGCAGCCTGCAACTAGCAGTCACCGGGGAGCTGTTTTTT. Translated: CASSLQLAVTGELFF.

This clonotype was seen at least ten times. The chain combines TRBV4-1 with TRBJ1-1; 8 bases line up with TRBD1. This CDR3 comprises 19 residues. The germline CDR1 and CDR2 sequences are MGHRA and YSYEKL. The J segment lost 0 bases and the V segment lost 0 bases, leaving 12 bases of the junction unmatched. CDR3 nucleotide sequence: TGCGCCAGCAGCCAAGATCGCCGGACAGGGCAAGGAATGAACACTGAAGCTTTCTTT. Translation: CASSQDRRTGQGMNTEAFF.

This clonotype was found many times. V usage is TRBV29-1 and J usage is TRBJ2-2, with a tentative D call TRBD1 (5 bases). CDR1 SQVTM and CDR2 ANQGSEA come from the germline V gene. The V end lost 5 bases, the J end lost 0 bases, and 10 bases lay between the germline ends. CDR3 length: 14 amino acids. The CDR3 sequence is CSVQGLSNTGELFF. CDR3 coding DNA: TGCAGCGTTCAGGGCCTCTCGAACACCGGGGAGCTGTTTTTT.

This clonotype was recorded many times. V is TRBV29-1 and J is TRBJ2-6, with 10 bases aligning to TRBD1. Per germline, CDR1 SQVTM and CDR2 ANQGSEA. There are 17 residues in the CDR3. V was pared by 0 bases and J by 3 bases, with 5 bases of the junction left unmatched. The CDR3 is CSVEETGGVFGANVLTF. The CDR3 bases are TGCAGCGTTGAAGAGACAGGGGGCGTTTTTGGGGCCAACGTCCTGACTTTC.

At least ten counts were recorded for this clonotype. This sequence joins TRBV10-3 and TRBJ2-5, with a tentative D call TRBD1 (6 bases). Trimming removed 4 bases from V and 2 bases from J, with 11 bases in between. Germline CDR1 ENHRY, CDR2 SYGVKD. CDR3 length equals 14 residues. The DNA for the CDR3 is TGTGCCATCAGTGTTGCAGGGGCTCAAGAGACCCAGTACTTC. Encoded protein: CAISVAGAQETQYF.

As to this clonotype: This could be a read error, since a much larger clone is one nucleotide away. The rearrangement links TRBV7-2 to TRBJ2-7, with TRBD1 identical over 7 bases. The germline CDR1 and CDR2 sequences are SGHTA and FQGNSA. CDR3 length equals 16 residues. CDR3 amino acids: CASSLAPDRVAYEQCF. The CDR3 DNA sequence: TGTGCCAGCAGCTTAGCCCCAGACAGGGTCGCCTACGAGCAGTGCTTC. Complete variable domain (other parts from reference TRBV7-2 and TRBJ2-7): GAGVSQSPSNKVTEKGKDVELRCDPISGHTALYWYRQSLGQGLEFLIYFQGNSAPDKSGLPSDRFSAERTGGSVSTLTIQRTQQEDSAVYLCASSLAPDRVAYEQCFGPGTRLTVT.

The gene calls are TRBV6-2 or TRBV6-3 and TRBJ2-7, with 7 bases fitting TRBD1. CDR3 length equals 13 residues. CDR1 is MNHEY, CDR2 SVGEGT, per germline. V dropped 8 bases and J dropped 2; count of bases not matched to a gene: 6. The CDR3 DNA follows: TGTGCCAGCCATAGGGGGCTAACCTACGAGCAGTACTTC. The encoded protein is CASHRGLTYEQYF.

This clonotype has a count of ten or more. The V gene is TRBV6-5, the J gene TRBJ1-1, with D possibly TRBD1 on 6 matching bases. V dropped 7 bases and J dropped 3 bases, with 15 bases sitting between them. CDR3 length: 14 residues. In germline, CDR1 is MNHEY, CDR2 SVGAGI. CDR3 in amino acids: CASTFSGHYTEAFF. The CDR3 nucleotides read TGTGCCAGCACCTTTTCGGGACACTACACTGAAGCTTTCTTT.

As for this clonotype: A much larger clone lies a single base off, so this may be a read error. CDR3 coding DNA: TGCGCTGCGATCGGAGTAGGGGAGACCCAGTACTTC. Protein product: CAAIGVGETQYF. This rearrangement joins TRBV29-1 to TRBJ2-5; the D is unclear. CDR1 and CDR2 from the germline V gene are SQVTM and ANQGSEA. The CDR3 runs to 12 residues.

This clonotype was seen ten or more times. The V gene is TRBV19, the J gene TRBJ1-2; no definite D call. The CDR3 loop spans 11 amino acids. Trimming stripped 11 bases from V and 8 bases from J, with 15 bases between. Germline V CDR1 and CDR2: LNHDA, SQIVND (reference sequence). CDR3 bases: TGTGCCTCCCATCCGGTCGGGGGCTACACCTTC. This codes for CASHPVGGYTF.

This clonotype was recorded at least ten times. The chain couples TRBV12-3 or TRBV12-4 to TRBJ2-2; the D call may be TRBD1 or TRBD2 (5 bases each). V lost 2 bases, J lost 6 bases, and 13 bases lay in between. This CDR3 is 15 amino acids long. In DNA form, the CDR3 reads TGTGCCAGCAGTTTAAGAGGGGATCGTGCCGGGGAGCTGTTTTTT. Translated: CASSLRGDRAGELFF.

As concerns this clonotype: A much larger clone sits a single nucleotide away, making a read error possible. Since no conserved phenylalanine or tryptophan closes the CDR3, a read error is the likely cause. The rearrangement joins TRBV11-2 to TRBJ1-1; unclear D gene. The CDR3 runs to 16 residues. Germline V lookup: CDR1 SGHAT, CDR2 FQNNGV. CDR3 sequence reads: CAISSGVRRENTEAFS. The DNA for the CDR3 is TGTGCCATCAGCAGCGGTGTCCGCCGGGAGAACACTGAAGCTTTCTCT.

The chain recombines TRBV20-1 with TRBJ2-7; 8 nucleotides agree with TRBD1. The length of the CDR3 is 13 residues. Germline V gene sequence: CDR1 DFQATT, CDR2 SNEGSKA (reference sequence). Trimming cost V 5 bases and J 0 bases; bases outside gene matches: 3. CDR3 protein: CSAPGTGSYEQYF. The CDR3 DNA reads as TGCAGTGCTCCCGGGACAGGCTCCTACGAGCAGTACTTC.

This clonotype was observed at least ten times. The CDR3 sequence is CASRSPDENTEAFF. DNA for the CDR3: TGTGCCAGCCGATCCCCGGACGAGAACACTGAAGCTTTCTTT. The genes are TRBV27 and TRBJ1-1; D gene unclear. The CDR3 length is 14 residues. Trimming pared 8 bases from V and 1 base from J, leaving 14 bases between. Germline loops: CDR1 MNHEY, CDR2 SMNVEV (reference sequence).

This clonotype was counted many times. The rearrangement joins TRBV28 to TRBJ2-5; 14 bases are a match to TRBD2. CDR1 is MDHEN, CDR2 SYDVKM, per germline. V lost 5 bases, J lost 1 base, and 9 bases stayed unmatched. The CDR3 contains 18 residues. The CDR3: CASSSRTSGRTLQETQYF. The CDR3 bases are TGTGCCAGCAGTAGTCGGACTAGCGGGAGGACCCTCCAAGAGACCCAGTACTTC.

In this sample, this clonotype turned up many times. This chain joins TRBV6-2 or TRBV6-3 and TRBJ1-5, with a weak D call TRBD1 (6 bases). Germline CDR1 is MNHEY and CDR2 is SVGEGT. Trimming took 3 bases from V and 6 from J, leaving 18 bases between them. The CDR3 covers 16 residues. The chain's CDR3 is CASSYPRTDASQPQHF. The CDR3 DNA reads TGTGCCAGCAGTTATCCCCGGACAGACGCAAGTCAGCCCCAGCATTTT.

In its sample, this clonotype was seen a few times. The chain is built from TRBV19 and TRBJ2-3; the D call may be TRBD1 or TRBD2 (5 bases each). The CDR3 is made up of 17 amino acids. Germline loops: CDR1 LNHDA, CDR2 SQIVND (reference sequence). V dropped 11 bases and J dropped 0 bases, with 24 bases sitting between them. As DNA, the CDR3 is TGTGCCTCGATGATGGGACCGACAGATACTAGCACAGATACGCAGTATTTT. Translation gives CASMMGPTDTSTDTQYF.

There are many counts of this clonotype. The V and J genes are TRBV6-5 and TRBJ2-7; D not resolved. With 4 bases removed from V and 2 bases from J, the gap between germline ends came to 9 bases. In germline, CDR1 is MNHEY, CDR2 SVGAGI. The CDR3 is 13 amino acids. The CDR3 DNA follows: TGTGCCAGCAGTTCATCTGTGACCTACGAGCAGTACTTC. Its translation: CASSSSVTYEQYF.

This clonotype has a count of ten or more. V usage is TRBV27 and J usage is TRBJ2-5; the D gene is possibly TRBD2 (6 bases). CDR1 and CDR2 (germline): MNHEY, SMNVEV (reference sequence). This CDR3 is 15 amino acids long. V was trimmed by 5 bases and J by 4 bases, leaving 17 bases between them. DNA for the CDR3: TGTGCCAGCAGTGCACAACGCGGAGGGCGAGAGACCCAGTACTTC. It is translated as CASSAQRGGRETQYF.

This clonotype was recorded many times. CDR3 nucleotide sequence: TGTGCCTCCTGGGCAGGCGCTGGAAACACCATATATTTT. Residues: CASWAGAGNTIYF. The chain employs TRBV10-3 and TRBJ1-3; D is uncertain. The V end lost 11 bases, the J end lost 2 bases, and 13 bases lay between the germline ends. There are 13 residues in the CDR3. Germline V gives CDR1 ENHRY, CDR2 SYGVKD.

This sequence joins TRBV5-1 and TRBJ1-2, with unresolved D. The CDR3 runs 14 residues. Germline loops: CDR1 SGHRS, CDR2 YFSETQ. Trimming removed 4 bases at V and 6 bases at J, with 16 bases between. CDR3 nucleotides: TGCGCCAGCAGCGTAGAAGTTGGGGTTCATGGCTACACCTTC. The encoded protein is CASSVEVGVHGYTF.

This clonotype was found many times. The rearrangement links TRBV2 to TRBJ2-7; unclear D gene. Trimming cost V 3 bases and J 4 bases, with 16 bases left between them. Germline V CDR1 and CDR2: SNHLY, FYNNEI. This CDR3 is built from 15 residues. The DNA of the CDR3 is TGTGCCAGCAGTGAGTCTCTTGGCCCCTCTTACGAGCAGTACTTC. Translation gives CASSESLGPSYEQYF.

This clonotype was counted many times. The V call is TRBV2, the J call TRBJ1-5; D gene ambiguous. The CDR3 extends over 15 amino acids. Germline CDR1 and CDR2: SNHLY and FYNNEI. The ends were cut back, 4 bases at V and 5 bases at J, with 15 bases in the middle. CDR3 sequence reads: CASSVVRAGDQPQHF. CDR3 DNA sequence: TGTGCCAGCAGTGTCGTTAGGGCAGGTGATCAGCCCCAGCATTTT.

The chain recombines TRBV12-3 or TRBV12-4 with TRBJ1-2; D remains ambiguous. Trimming pared 2 bases from V and 4 bases from J, leaving 8 bases between. This CDR3 is 13 amino acids long. The CDR3 here is CASSLRVAYGYTF. The CDR3 DNA follows: TGTGCCAGCAGTTTACGGGTCGCCTATGGCTACACCTTC.

This clonotype has ten or more counts. The V call is TRBV27, the J call TRBJ1-5; no definite D call. The CDR3 length is 14 residues. V was trimmed by 3 bases and J by 3 bases, leaving 9 bases between them. Germline V gene lookup returns CDR1 MNHEY and CDR2 SMNVEV (reference sequence). CDR3 DNA sequence: TGTGCCAGCAGTTTTGGCCGGGACAATCAGCCCCAGCATTTT. Its protein is CASSFGRDNQPQHF.

This clonotype was seen at least ten times. The V and J genes are TRBV7-9 and TRBJ2-5; 7 positions agree with TRBD2. The CDR3 contains 15 residues. V was clipped by 5 bases and J by 5 bases; unmatched bases: 11. Germline V lookup: CDR1 SEHNR, CDR2 FQNEAQ (reference sequence). This chain's CDR3 is CASSPTGEGRETQYF. DNA of the CDR3: TGTGCCAGCAGCCCGACGGGGGAGGGCCGGGAGACCCAGTACTTC.

The table lists this clonotype with many counts. This chain joins TRBV6-2 or TRBV6-3 and TRBJ1-2; D is ambiguous. Trimming left V 5 bases short and J 5 bases short, with 15 bases between. The CDR3 consists of 14 residues. Germline V gives CDR1 MNHEY, CDR2 SVGEGT. As DNA, the CDR3 is TGTGCCAGCAGTGCTCGTAACAGACCTTATGGCTACACCTTC. It translates to CASSARNRPYGYTF.

There are many counts of this clonotype. The rearrangement links TRBV2 to TRBJ2-2, with a tentative D call TRBD1 (6 bases). The CDR3 consists of 14 residues. V was shortened by 5 bases and J by 4 bases, with 11 bases between the two germline ends. Germline CDR1 and CDR2: SNHLY and FYNNEI. The DNA for the CDR3 is TGTGCCAGCAGTTACCAGGGGCCCACCGGGGAGCTGTTTTTT. Amino acids: CASSYQGPTGELFF.